This T cell receptor beta chain was identified in a study of cytomegalovirus exposure and HLA in healthy donors (dated by TCRdb to about 2017). The study in broad terms: In an earlier analysis of 450 to 750 of the donors, approximately 260 Gb of sequence data and 100 million or so unique TCR beta sequences from about 179 million T cells were reported. An earlier analysis of approximately 640 of the donors applied high-throughput TCR beta sequencing to assess whether each TCR beta V gene segment acted as functional or pseudogenic. In the later analysis, no new phenotypic data were used to find candidate immune exposures; instead, reliance was placed on TCR beta sequences and their occurrence across donors. Every discovery cohort repertoire had been produced on one sequencing platform. Genome-wide SNP genotypes for about 55% of the roughly 670 donors were used in a later genetic analysis, which treated that subset as a discovery cohort. Of the roughly 430 genotyped donors, roughly 80% fell in the genetic ancestry cluster associated with self-reported Caucasian donors. The study profiled the T cell repertoires of 500 to 800 subjects by immunosequencing and related them to cytomegalovirus serostatus. The aim of the study was to test whether cataloging public T cell receptors could identify signatures of past pathogen exposure. The study combined high-throughput TCR immunosequencing, statistical association of individual TCRs with disease status, and machine learning to predict cytomegalovirus infection status. Class I and class II HLA loci were covered by the typing at four-digit resolution. Among approximately 370 genotyped donors of the cohort, an average of roughly 230,000 unique TCR beta nucleotide sequences was sequenced per donor, of which 15% to 20% were non-productive. Typing coverage differed by locus: A, B, C, DRB1 and DQB1 were typed in about 620-640 donors, DQA1 in about 510, DPA1 in approximately 610, and DPB1 in approximately 450. Donor age, sex, ethnicity and CMV serostatus were compiled alongside the repertoire data. A separate validation cohort of 90 to 150 different subjects was used in addition to the roughly 670-subject first cohort. Because of strong linkage in the cohort, five DR-DQ haplotypes were treated as single units for association and clustering. A later analysis re-examined previously published TCR beta repertoires from roughly 650 donors and added high-resolution HLA genotyping to investigate patterns of TCR occurrence. An early release covering around 630 HLA-typed donors comprised about 300 gigabases of sequencing data and roughly 86 million unique TCR sequences. The paper as a whole reports these results and caveats: Some IMGT-functional V segments, including TRBV6-2 and TRBV6-3, could not be distinguished by the 87-base-pair reads and were therefore excluded. Most CMV-associated TCR beta chains appeared to be HLA-restricted in a later analysis, and the HLA associations seemed to be driven largely by CMV exposure. Linkage disequilibrium might explain the correlated functional status among segregating V segments, but an unknown experimental factor could not be excluded. A later analysis associated around 16,000 TCR beta sequences with specific HLA alleles at a false discovery rate of 0.05. The classifier was reported to diagnose cytomegalovirus status with high specificity and sensitivity in both the original and validation cohorts. For the cohort, immune exposure information was limited to CMV serostatus. While some public TCRs were present in many individuals, most TCR sequences turned up only very rarely across donors. HLA typing was unavailable for some donors at each locus, so association tests used only the typed subset. A later genetic analysis associated a missense DCLRE1C variant with V-gene and J-gene trimming of TCR beta chains, and an independent cohort replicated the association. The cohort was sequenced for TCR beta chains only, and without alpha or paired-chain data the features that could be detected were limited. The presence/absence analyses assumed that sequencing depth was roughly uniform across donors, and that assumption may not be true. A further reported finding was that TCR beta sequences accurately predicted the HLA-A and HLA-B alleles for most subjects in the first cohort. A later genetic analysis reported fewer N-insertions in productive TCRs among donors in an Asian-associated ancestry cluster than the approximately 700-donor mean. Because counts were too low, more than 15 rarely observed V segments, including chromosome 9 orphons, were left out of the earlier analysis of 587 of the donors. A later analysis found that HLA-associated TCR beta chains were more clonally expanded and had lower generation probabilities than equally common non-associated chains. The authors suggested that the approach could potentially be generalized to other disease states and immunological phenotypes. A later analysis found that TCR association rates varied across HLA loci, with DRB1 alleles showing the most associated TCRs and HLA-C alleles the fewest. In an earlier analysis of around 600 of the donors, most TCR beta V segments appeared in productive rearrangements about 90% or about 30% of the time, broadly matching IMGT annotations. A cluster of highly shared sequence variants was judged likely to represent a technical artifact of the sequencing pipeline. A few of the identified cytomegalovirus-associated TCR beta chains were confirmed in vitro to be specific for cytomegalovirus antigens. Strong co-occurrence of HLA alleles, especially DR and DQ, made assigning TCR associations to individual alleles difficult. According to a later analysis, parvovirus B19, influenza, CMV and Epstein-Barr virus appeared linked to several top co-occurrence clusters. In the study, roughly 160 TCR beta chains were listed as associated with cytomegalovirus.

The cohort was made up of several hundred healthy bone marrow donors. At the time of sampling, all cohort members were nominally healthy, though unrecorded immune exposures were likely present. The donor was CMV seronegative and belonged to the group of under 400 seronegative cohort members. Every donor gave a peripheral blood sample, and the peripheral blood mononuclear cells from that sample were used for TCR beta sequencing. Genomic DNA extraction from the blood cell samples was performed with the Qiagen DNeasy Blood Extraction Kit. The CDR3 holds 15 amino acids from the cysteine to the phenylalanine. Only the CDR3 DNA stays, 45 bases, in frame from base 1. Trimming accounts for 2 bases at V and 7 bases at J, while the number of junction bases matched to no gene is 9. CDR1 SGHDT and CDR2 YYEEEE are derived from the germline V gene. In regard to this clone: Its binding antigen is unknown.

To prepare the library, the immunoSEQ multiplex PCR assay was applied. The multiplex PCR relied on a mix of 60 forward primers for TCR Vbeta segments and 13 reverse primers for TCR Jbeta segments. Amplification of the CDR3 region of rearranged TCR beta genes was performed with a multiplex PCR assay on genomic DNA. On the Illumina HiSeq System, the amplified TCR beta libraries were sequenced as 87-base-pair reads. The paper's processing steps were these. A later analysis tallied around 87 million unique TCR beta chains across the roughly 610 repertoires, and roughly 11 million of those chains were shared by two or more donors. To remove PCR and sequencing errors, raw reads were error-corrected and collapsed into unique sequences using a nearest-neighbor algorithm that merged closely related sequences. CDR3 sequences were aligned to IMGT reference sequences to assign V, D and J gene segments. Each retained sequence needed at least a six-nucleotide match to both a V gene segment and a J gene segment. Rearrangements were called productive when the CDR3 lacked stop codons and stayed in frame with V and J; all others were non-productive. CDR3 was defined by IMGT convention, running from the second conserved V-encoded cysteine to the conserved J-encoded phenylalanine. The earlier analysis of about 620 of the donors excluded sequences that lacked an unambiguous match to a single V gene segment. An earlier analysis of some 500 of the donors classified V segments as functional when productive rearrangements were above 56.7% and as segregating when the standard deviation between donors was above 5%. To diagnose cytomegalovirus status from the catalog of TCR beta chain sequences, a statistical classification framework was built. V and J gene assignment, in a later analysis, came from comparing TCR nucleotide sequences with IMGT/GENE-DB human TR gene sequences. A later analysis assigned CDR3 sequences and most-parsimonious VDJ recombination scenarios with the TCRdist pipeline. In a later analysis, every TCR beta chain was defined by the combination of its CDR3 amino acid sequence and its V-gene family, and reads without a unique V-gene family were dropped. To address suspected cross-contamination and a sequencing artifact, a later analysis removed some 620 highly shared, low-generation-probability nucleotide sequences. In a later analysis, a clonal expansion index for each public chain was calculated from normalized within-repertoire ranks of inferred template counts. In a later analysis, generation probabilities were computed using a VDJ recombination model fitted to out-of-frame rearrangements, and the results were checked against IGoR. In a later analysis, hypergeometric tests were used to score TCR-TCR, TCR-HLA and TCR-CMV co-occurrence, with a repertoire-size bias correction applied to TCR pairs. To estimate false discovery rates, a later analysis permuted the HLA or CMV assignments 20 times. In a later analysis, co-occurring TCRs were grouped using DBSCAN, and TCRdist sequence similarity was added for clustering within HLA-allele-positive subsets. Repertoires with fewer than 30,000 or more than 120,000 public chains, plus five repertoires with anomalous nucleotide sharing, were excluded from co-occurrence clustering. The source is immuneACCESS, and TCRdb retained only in-frame sequences with V and J called. Part of the clones is not carried over; for the studies checked, unresolved V genes explain less than half of this, and the remainder is unexplained. V and J calls and clone size are those listed in that table; D and trimming were worked out from the DNA. Per the sample table, the count is about 130,000 clones. The ten largest account for roughly 2% of the sample.

Material for sequencing was PBMCs. The chain couples TRBV5-6 to TRBJ1-2; 9 central bases correspond to TRBD1. The source is a woman in her sixties in good health and CMV-seronegative. The CDR3 reads as follows: CASSFRDRVLGGYTF. The nucleotide sequence is TGTGCCAGCAGCTTTAGGGACAGGGTGCTTGGTGGCTACACCTTC.